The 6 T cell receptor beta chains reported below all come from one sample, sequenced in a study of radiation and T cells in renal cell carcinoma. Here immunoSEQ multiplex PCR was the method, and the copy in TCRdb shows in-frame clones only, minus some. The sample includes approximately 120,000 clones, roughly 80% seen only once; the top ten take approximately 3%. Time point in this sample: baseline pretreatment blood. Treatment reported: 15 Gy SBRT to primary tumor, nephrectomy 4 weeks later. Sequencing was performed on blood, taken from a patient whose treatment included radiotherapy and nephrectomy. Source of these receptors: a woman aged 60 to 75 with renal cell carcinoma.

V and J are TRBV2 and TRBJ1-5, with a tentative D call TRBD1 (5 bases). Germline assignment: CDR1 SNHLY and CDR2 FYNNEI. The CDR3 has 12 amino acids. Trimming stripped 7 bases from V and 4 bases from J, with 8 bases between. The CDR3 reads CASKRGNQPQHF. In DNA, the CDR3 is TGTGCCAGCAAAAGGGGTAATCAGCCCCAGCATTTT.

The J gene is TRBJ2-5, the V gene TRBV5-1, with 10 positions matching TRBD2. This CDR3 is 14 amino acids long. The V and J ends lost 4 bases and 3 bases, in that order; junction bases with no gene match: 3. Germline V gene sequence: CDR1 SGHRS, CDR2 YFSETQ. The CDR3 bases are TGCGCCAGCAGCGTCACTAGCGGGGAAGAGACCCAGTACTTC. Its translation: CASSVTSGEETQYF.

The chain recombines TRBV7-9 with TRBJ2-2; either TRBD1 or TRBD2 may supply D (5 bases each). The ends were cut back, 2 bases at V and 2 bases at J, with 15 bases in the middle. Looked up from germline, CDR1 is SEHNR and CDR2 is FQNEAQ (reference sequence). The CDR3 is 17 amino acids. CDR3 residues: CASSLIGVGDNTGELFF. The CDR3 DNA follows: TGTGCCAGCAGCTTAATAGGGGTCGGGGACAACACCGGGGAGCTGTTTTTT.

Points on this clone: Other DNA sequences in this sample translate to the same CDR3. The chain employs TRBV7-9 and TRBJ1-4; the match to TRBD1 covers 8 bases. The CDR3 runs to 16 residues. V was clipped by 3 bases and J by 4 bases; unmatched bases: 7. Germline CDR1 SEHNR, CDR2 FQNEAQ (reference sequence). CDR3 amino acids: CASSLSRDRNNEKLFF. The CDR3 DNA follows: TGTGCCAGCAGCTTGAGTAGGGACAGGAATAATGAAAAACTGTTTTTT. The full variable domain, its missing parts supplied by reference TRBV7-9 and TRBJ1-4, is DTGVSQNPRHKITKRGQNVTFRCDPISEHNRLYWYRQTLGQGPEFLTYFQNEAQLEKSRLLSDRFSAERPKGSFSTLEIQRTEQGDSAMYLCASSLSRDRNNEKLFFGSGTQLSVL.

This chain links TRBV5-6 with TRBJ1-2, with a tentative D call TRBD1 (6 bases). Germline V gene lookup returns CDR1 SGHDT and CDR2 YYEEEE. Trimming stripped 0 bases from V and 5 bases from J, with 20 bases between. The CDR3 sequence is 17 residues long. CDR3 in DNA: TGTGCCAGCAGCTTGGGGTCGAGCTGGGGGCGAAGGTATGGCTACACCTTC. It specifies CASSLGSSWGRRYGYTF.

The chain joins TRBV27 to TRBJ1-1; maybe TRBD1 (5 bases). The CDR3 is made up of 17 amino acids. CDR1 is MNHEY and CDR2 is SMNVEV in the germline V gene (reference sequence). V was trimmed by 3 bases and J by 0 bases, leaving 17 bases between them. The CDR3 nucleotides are TGTGCCAGCAGTTTGTTAGATAGAGCGGGGGTGAACACTGAAGCTTTCTTT. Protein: CASSLLDRAGVNTEAFF.